The clone carrying this TCR beta chain was seen a handful of times. Its antigen is undetermined. The data are from a study of T cells in Graves' hyperthyroidism and ophthalmopathy. Germline V gives CDR1 SGHDT, CDR2 YYEEEE. The CDR3 is 15 amino acids. Trimming cost V 1 base and J 4 bases; bases outside gene matches: 8. Study results and limitations: Most expanded thyroid clonotypes above 0.001 recurred in blood.

Extraction of PBMCs used roughly 9.3 ml of fresh peripheral blood. Researchers amplified the TCR beta CDR3 regions from RNA transcripts. HTBI primers were used for first-round RT-PCR of the TCR CDR3. Via MiXCR, TCRdb re-called the multiplex PCR reads, giving one row per CDR3 protein. The data contain approximately 370,000 distinct CDR3 sequences, about 15% of them seen just once; the ten biggest clones take up around a third. V gene TRBV5-6 combines with J gene TRBJ2-7; 7 positions match TRBD2. The origin of this receptor is a young woman with Graves' hyperthyroidism that later progressed to Graves' ophthalmopathy. What was sequenced was blood. CDR3 DNA sequence: TGTGCCAGCAGCTTGATGGGCGGGAGTACGTACGAGCAGTACTTC. This sequence encodes CASSLMGGSTYEQYF.